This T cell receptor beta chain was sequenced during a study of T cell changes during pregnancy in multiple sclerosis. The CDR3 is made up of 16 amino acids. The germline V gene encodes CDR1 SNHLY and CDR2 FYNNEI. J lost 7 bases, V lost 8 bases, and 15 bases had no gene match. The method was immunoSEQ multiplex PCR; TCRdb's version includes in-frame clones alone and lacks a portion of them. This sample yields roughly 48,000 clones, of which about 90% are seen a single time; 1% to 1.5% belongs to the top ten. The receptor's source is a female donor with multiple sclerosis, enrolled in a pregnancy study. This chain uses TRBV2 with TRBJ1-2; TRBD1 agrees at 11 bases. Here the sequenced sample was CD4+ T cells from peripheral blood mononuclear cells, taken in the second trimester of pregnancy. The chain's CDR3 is CASLLEAGTGGRGYTF. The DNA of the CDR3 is TGTGCCAGCCTATTAGAGGCCGGGACAGGGGGTCGTGGCTACACCTTC.